This T cell receptor beta chain comes out of a study of identical twins. Each CDR3 protein gets one entry after TCRdb re-called the 5' RACE reads with MiXCR. The sample contains 600,000 to 800,000 distinct CDR3 sequences, 21% of which appear only once. Relative to its sample, this clonotype is medium-sized. One junction end does not reproduce the germline sequence, and a read error may be involved. This CDR3 comprises 12 residues. Germline V lookup: CDR1 SEHNR, CDR2 FQNEAQ (reference sequence). These data are also associated with another study on T cells expressing NK-cell markers.

The TCR was taken from a woman under 30 in good health. Sequencing was performed on PBMCs. This rearrangement joins TRBV7-9 to TRBJ1-5, with unresolved D. The chain's CDR3 is CASSLGNQPQHF. CDR3 nucleotide sequence: TGTGCCAGCAGTTTAGGCAATCAGCCCCAGCATTTT.